Described below is a single TCR beta chain sequence and its context. The source of the sample is a study of blood T cells in healthy people across ages. Turning to the study itself: Template switching picked up about one barcoded beta molecule for each two T cells.

Germline CDR1 is SGHVS and CDR2 is FNYEAQ. The CDR3 runs to 16 residues. Trimming stripped 0 bases from V and 0 bases from J, with 10 bases between. A sample-barcoded 5' primer and a J-beta primer mix were used in a second PCR of roughly 6 to 11 cycles. TCRdb processed the 5' RACE reads anew with MiXCR; each CDR3 protein has one entry. The repertoire holds hundreds of thousands of distinct CDR3 sequences, with more than 20% as singletons. Another study also made use of these data, one on T cells of mothers and their children.

What was sequenced was blood. This sequence was found in a boy between 10 and 17 years old in good health. The rearrangement joins TRBV7-6 to TRBJ2-3; D ambiguous. CDR3 protein: CASSLAGRSSTDTQYF. DNA of the CDR3: TGTGCCAGCAGCTTAGCGGGCAGATCTAGCACAGATACGCAGTATTTT.